Listed below are T cell receptor beta chains from one sample, sequenced in a study of blood T cell repertoires in COVID-19. Using immunoSEQ multiplex PCR, the repertoire was profiled, and TCRdb retains in-frame clones only, with some absent. The sample holds about 270,000 clones, around 93% seen once. Sequencing was done on a sample of PBMCs or T cells enriched from blood (not recorded which). Every receptor here comes from a middle-aged man who had been exposed to COVID-19. The CDR3 runs from the conserved cysteine through the conserved F or W. The D gene is left open where the match is weak. The size entry is marked missing in some rows and otherwise reads once, few, many or a size class.

J,V,size,D,DNA,CDR3
TRBJ1-5,TRBV2,NA,NA,TGTGCCAGCAGTGAATGGCAGGCTACGAATCAGCCCCAGCATTTT,CASSEWQATNQPQHF
TRBJ2-5,TRBV4-3,NA,NA,TGCGCCAGCAGCCTTTTTCTCGTCGAGACCCAGTACTTC,CASSLFLVETQYF
TRBJ2-1,TRBV28,NA,TRBD1,TGTGCCAGCAGTTTATATGTCGACAGGGGAAAGCAGTTCTTC,CASSLYVDRGKQFF
TRBJ1-1,TRBV5-1,NA,TRBD1,TGCGCCAGCAGCCCGGACAGGGGGCCTGAAGCTTTCTTT,CASSPDRGPEAFF
TRBJ1-5,TRBV4-1,NA,TRBD1,TGCGCCAGCAGCCAGCCCGGACAGGGGTATCAGCCCCAGCATTTT,CASSQPGQGYQPQHF
TRBJ1-2,TRBV19,NA,TRBD1,TGTGCCAGTAGTACCGGGACAGAGCCATCTGGCTACACCTTC,CASSTGTEPSGYTF
TRBJ2-7,TRBV4-3,NA,NA,TGCGCCAGCAGCCTCACGGCGGAGACCTACGAGCAGTACTTC,CASSLTAETYEQYF
TRBJ2-7,TRBV7-2,NA,TRBD2,TGTGCCAGCAGCTTAAAGATATTAGCGGGAGTTAGTGCTTCCTACGAGCAGTACTTC,CASSLKILAGVSASYEQYF
TRBJ1-2,TRBV12-3/TRBV12-4,NA,NA,TGTGCCAGCAGTTTGTCAGTTGGTTGGGGCTACACCTTC,CASSLSVGWGYTF
TRBJ2-1,TRBV6-6,NA,NA,TGTGCCAGCAGTCCGACCCAGGCAGGGGCGGCCTACAATGAGCAGTTCTTC,CASSPTQAGAAYNEQFF
TRBJ1-5,TRBV30,NA,NA,TGTGCCTGGCGGGGACAAAATCAGCCCCAGCATTTT,CAWRGQNQPQHF
TRBJ1-6,TRBV6-5,NA,NA,TGCGCCGGGGGGGCTTCCTATAATTCACCCCTCCACTTT,CAGGASYNSPLHF
TRBJ1-4,TRBV6-1,NA,NA,TGTGCCAGCAGTGAACGGACAGACACGGGGATAAAACTGTTTTTT,CASSERTDTGIKLFF
TRBJ1-2,TRBV5-4,few,TRBD1,TGTGCCAGCAGCTCAGGGGGGCAAGCTAACTATGGCTACACCTTC,CASSSGGQANYGYTF
TRBJ1-2,TRBV29-1,once,TRBD1,TGCAGCGCAGTGACAGGGTACGGCTACACCTTC,CSAVTGYGYTF
TRBJ2-1,TRBV19,NA,TRBD2,TGTGCCAGTACAACTAGCGGGCATAACAATGAGCAGTTCTTC,CASTTSGHNNEQFF
TRBJ1-4,TRBV28,NA,NA,TGTGCCAGCAGTTTAGACTACGGAGGGGAAAAACTGTTTTTT,CASSLDYGGEKLFF
TRBJ2-2,TRBV14,NA,NA,TGTGCCAGCAGCCAAAGCTACCTAGAGAACACCGGGGAGCTGTTTTTT,CASSQSYLENTGELFF
TRBJ1-2,TRBV5-1,NA,NA,TGCGCCAGCAGAAGAGACAGCAACTATGGCTACACCTTC,CASRRDSNYGYTF
TRBJ1-1,TRBV6-5,NA,NA,TGTGCCAGCAGTTCCCTCGACGGAGGGACTGAAGCTTTCTTT,CASSSLDGGTEAFF
TRBJ2-7,TRBV18,NA,NA,TGTGCCAGCTCACCACCCTCTTACGAGCAGTACTTC,CASSPPSYEQYF
TRBJ2-1,TRBV11-2,NA,NA,TGTGCCAGCAGCTTAGGTTATTTGGCGGGGGCCAGTTCCTACAATGAGCAGTTCTTC,CASSLGYLAGASSYNEQFF
TRBJ2-6,TRBV15,NA,TRBD1,TGTGCCACCAGCTCGCGACAGGGCATGGGTGTGGCCAACGTCCTGACTTTC,CATSSRQGMGVANVLTF
TRBJ2-2,TRBV2,once,TRBD2,TGTGCCAGCAGGAAACTAGCGGGAGCTAAGGGGGAGCTGTTTTTT,CASRKLAGAKGELFF
TRBJ2-2,TRBV15,NA,TRBD1,TGTGCCACCAGCAGAGATCGACTACAGGGGACCGGGGAGCTGTTTTTT,CATSRDRLQGTGELFF
TRBJ2-3,TRBV2,NA,NA,TGTGCCAGCCCCCAGGGACTGAGCACAGATACGCAGTATTTT,CASPQGLSTDTQYF
TRBJ1-5,TRBV28,NA,NA,TGTGCCAGCAGTTTCGGATCGAGGGGGTTACGCAATCAGCCCCAGCATTTT,CASSFGSRGLRNQPQHF
TRBJ1-2,TRBV21-1,NA,NA,TGTGCCAGCAGCCTTGGACAGGGGGGCTATGGCTACACCTTC,CASSLGQGGYGYTF
TRBJ2-3,TRBV18,once,NA,TGTGCCAGCTCACCACTCAGGGAAGAGAGTGCTACGCAGTATTTT,CASSPLREESATQYF
TRBJ2-7,TRBV28,NA,NA,TGTGCCAGCAGTTCTATAACCGGGACTCTGACATACGAGCAGTACTTC,CASSSITGTLTYEQYF
TRBJ2-4,TRBV11-2,NA,NA,TGTGCCAGCAGCCGTACCGCCGGGTTGAGTGACAAAAACATTCAGTACTTC,CASSRTAGLSDKNIQYF
TRBJ2-1,TRBV27,NA,NA,TGTGCCAGCAGTTTACAGGGGCTCTATAATGACAATGAGCAGTTCTTC,CASSLQGLYNDNEQFF
TRBJ1-3,TRBV5-1,NA,TRBD1,TGCGCCAGCAGCCTGGGACAGCACTCTGGAAACACCATATATTTT,CASSLGQHSGNTIYF
TRBJ2-2,TRBV27,NA,NA,TGTGCCAGCAGTTTAGCGGCAGCCAAAAACACCGGGGAGCTGTTTTTT,CASSLAAAKNTGELFF
TRBJ2-7,TRBV11-2,NA,NA,TGTGCCAGCAGCTCAACAAACTACGAGCAGTACTTC,CASSSTNYEQYF
TRBJ2-7,TRBV5-1,NA,NA,TGCGCCAGCAGACGGGGCCTTCAGGGGTACCACGAGCAGTACTTC,CASRRGLQGYHEQYF
TRBJ2-3,TRBV20-1,NA,NA,TGCAGTGCTAGTACGGTCGCAGATACGCAGTATTTT,CSASTVADTQYF